This T cell receptor beta chain was identified during a study of blood T cell repertoires in COVID-19. Study-level information: The study drew acute and convalescent COVID-19 samples from the United States, Italy and Spain.

Participants were aged about 18 to 90 years from approximately 25 US areas. CDR3 length: 15 residues. The V end lost 3 bases, the J end lost 4 bases, and 13 bases lay between the germline ends. Germline loops: CDR1 LGHDT, CDR2 YNNKEL (reference sequence). Measured with immunoSEQ multiplex PCR; TCRdb has only the in-frame clones, and not every one. The table includes about 370,000 clones, roughly 91% detected once. The rearrangement joins TRBV3-1 (or the pseudogene TRBV3-2) to TRBJ2-1; weak D call: TRBD2 (6 bases). Sequencing was done on a sample of PBMCs or T cells enriched from blood (not recorded which). The TCR comes from a young woman who had recovered from COVID-19. The CDR3 coding sequence is TGTGCCAGCAGCCAGGACTACCTCCGATACAATGAGCAGTTCTTC. It specifies CASSQDYLRYNEQFF.